These 2 T cell receptor beta chains were all obtained from the same sample, sequenced in a study of blood T cell repertoires in COVID-19. Libraries were prepared by immunoSEQ multiplex PCR; TCRdb keeps only in-frame clonotypes and omits some of them. Of hundreds of thousands of clones listed, 86% are singletons. Material for sequencing was peripheral blood. These receptors all come from a woman in her 30s with active or convalescent COVID-19.

The J gene is TRBJ1-1, the V gene TRBV29-1; possible D gene TRBD1, 5 bases. Germline V gives CDR1 SQVTM, CDR2 ANQGSEA. The CDR3 runs to 15 residues. Deletions cut 5 bases from V and 0 bases from J, with 16 bases between. The CDR3 loop reads CSVFQLTGVNTEAFF. The CDR3 nucleotides read TGCAGCGTTTTTCAACTGACGGGGGTGAACACTGAAGCTTTCTTT.

The J gene is TRBJ2-3, the V gene TRBV11-2; D possibly corresponds to TRBD2 (6 bases). The CDR3 contains 16 residues. The ends were cut back, 1 base at V and 3 bases at J, with 14 bases in the middle. Germline V gene data show CDR1 as SGHAT and CDR2 as FQNNGV. The CDR3 loop reads CASSLGASEATDTQYF. For the CDR3, the DNA is TGTGCCAGCAGCTTAGGGGCTAGCGAGGCGACAGATACGCAGTATTTT.